These T cell receptor beta chains were read from a single sample in a study of shared clonotypes between healthy human individuals. Produced via immunoSEQ multiplex PCR; TCRdb's table is partial and in-frame only. The sample carries about 2.3 million clones, approximately 90% recorded once. The sequencing sample was made of naive CD4+ T cells from PBMCs. These receptors were taken from a man aged 18 to 29 in good health. Some clones in this sample may be carry-over from other donors' samples. CDR3s include the opening cysteine and the closing phenylalanine or tryptophan. A D gene is named only where the DNA matches it firmly. The size field is filled for only some rows; it gives once, few, many or a size class.

TRBV5-4	TRBD1	-	TRBJ1-1	TGTGCCAGCAGCCAGTGGAGGGGGCGCGCTGAAGCTTTCTTT	CASSQWRGRAEAFF
TRBV28	TRBD1	-	TRBJ1-5	TGTGCCAGCAGAAGGCCGACAGGGTATAGCAATCAGCCCCAGCATTTT	CASRRPTGYSNQPQHF
TRBV10-1	TRBD1	once	TRBJ2-3	TGCGCCAGCAGCTTCGGACAGGGGGGGGATACGCAGTATTTT	CASSFGQGGDTQYF
TRBV6-1	-	-	TRBJ2-1	TGTGCCAGCAGTGATCGTTCCCCGGGACGGGGCAATGAGCAGTTCTTC	CASSDRSPGRGNEQFF
TRBV27	-	-	TRBJ2-2	TGTGCCAGCAGCCAGGGACGGGCTCTAGGGGAGCTGTTTTTT	CASSQGRALGELFF
TRBV1	-	-	TRBJ2-1	TGCACCAGCAGCCAAGACCACGGGGGCCCGGGGAGAGTACCCTACAATGAGCAGTTCTTC	CTSSQDHGGPGRVPYNEQFF
TRBV6-1	-	-	TRBJ2-3	TGTGCCAGCATCCCGAGGGCTAGCGTTGATACGCAGTATTTT	CASIPRASVDTQYF
TRBV5-4	-	-	TRBJ2-5	TGTGCCAGCAGCTTGGAGGACAGACAAGAGACCCAGTACTTC	CASSLEDRQETQYF
TRBV7-2	-	-	TRBJ2-7	TGTGCCAGCAGCTTAGGGGGGATCTACGAGCAGTACTTC	CASSLGGIYEQYF
TRBV25-1	-	-	TRBJ2-7	TGTGCCAGCAGTGAACTGGGGTCAGGGCGAGGCGAGCAGTACTTC	CASSELGSGRGEQYF
TRBV16	-	-	TRBJ2-7	TGTGCCAGCAGCCCGCAAGCGGCAGGGAAAGCATACGAGCAGTACTTC	CASSPQAAGKAYEQYF
TRBV7-9	TRBD2	-	TRBJ2-1	TGTGCCAGCAGCTTAAGAAACTCCGCGGGGGACTACAATGAGCAGTTCTTC	CASSLRNSAGDYNEQFF
TRBV20-1	-	-	TRBJ2-5	TGCAGTGGTGGCCAAGAGACCCAGTACTTC	CSGGQETQYF
TRBV5-1	-	-	TRBJ2-1	TGCGCCAGCAGCTTGGGCTACGGGATCCACAATGAGCAGTTCTTC	CASSLGYGIHNEQFF
TRBV4-3	-	-	TRBJ1-2	TGCGCCAGCAGCCAAGAAGTCGGGGCCGCCCTCCCTGTAACCTTC	CASSQEVGAALPVTF
TRBV5-4	TRBD1	-	TRBJ2-7	TGTGCCAGCAGCTACCACCGGGACAGTTCCTACGAGCAGTACTTC	CASSYHRDSSYEQYF
TRBV6-5	-	-	TRBJ2-5	TGTGCCAGCACGCCCCAGGGCACAGAGACCCAGTACTTC	CASTPQGTETQYF
TRBV29-1	-	-	TRBJ1-1	TGCAGCGTTGGTGGGACTGAAGCTTTCTTT	CSVGGTEAFF